This T cell receptor beta chain was captured in a study of T cell responses to AZD1222 COVID-19 vaccine. Overall study findings and caveats: Nearly half of spike-specific TCRs reportedly go after variant regions that carry no mutations.

Clones were read by immunoSEQ multiplex PCR, and TCRdb kept only the in-frame ones, dropping some. The data show 130,000 to 150,000 clones, approximately 90% seen once. V was cut by 5 bases and J by 7 bases, with 11 bases left in between. The CDR3 has 12 amino acids. Germline-derived CDR1 and CDR2 are MDHEN and SYDVKM. Details on this clone: The antigen is unknown.

The chain combines TRBV28 with TRBJ1-2; D gene ambiguous. The specimen comprised peripheral blood, sampled 28 days after the second AZD1222 dose. The clonotype originates from an adult who received the AZD1222 COVID-19 vaccine. CDR3 loop: CASSTVEGGYTF. In DNA form, the CDR3 reads TGTGCCAGCAGTACGGTGGAAGGTGGCTACACCTTC.